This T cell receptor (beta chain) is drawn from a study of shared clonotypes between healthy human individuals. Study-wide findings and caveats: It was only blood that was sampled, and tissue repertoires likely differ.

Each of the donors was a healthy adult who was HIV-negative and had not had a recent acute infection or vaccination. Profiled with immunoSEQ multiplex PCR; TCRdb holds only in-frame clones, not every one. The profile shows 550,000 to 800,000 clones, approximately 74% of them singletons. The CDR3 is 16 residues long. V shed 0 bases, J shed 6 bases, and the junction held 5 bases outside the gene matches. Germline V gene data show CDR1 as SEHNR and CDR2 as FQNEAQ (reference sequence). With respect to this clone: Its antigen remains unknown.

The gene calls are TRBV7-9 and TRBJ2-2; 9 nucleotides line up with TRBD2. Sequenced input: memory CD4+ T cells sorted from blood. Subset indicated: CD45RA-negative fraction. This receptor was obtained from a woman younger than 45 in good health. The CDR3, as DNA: TGTGCCAGCAGCTTAGCTGGCGGGAGGGCCTCCGGGGAGCTGTTTTTT. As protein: CASSLAGGRASGELFF.